Listed below are T cell receptor beta chains from one sample, sequenced in a study of blood T cell repertoires in COVID-19. Here immunoSEQ multiplex PCR was the method, and the copy in TCRdb shows in-frame clones only, minus some. The table includes some 87,000 clones, around four fifths detected once. Sequencing was carried out using peripheral blood. These receptors all stem from a woman in her 70s with active or convalescent COVID-19. Both conserved end residues are part of each CDR3. The D gene is left open where the match is weak. The size of a clone is reported for some rows only, either as once, few or many, or as a class for expanded clones.

J | V | D | size | CDR3 | DNA
TRBJ2-2 | TRBV18 | NA | NA | CASSPDRTAHIPGELFF | TGTGCCAGCTCACCCGACAGGACAGCTCACATTCCCGGGGAGCTGTTTTTT
TRBJ1-6 | TRBV4-3 | NA | few | CASSPSLTAYNSPLHF | TGCGCCAGCAGCCCTTCTTTGACAGCATATAATTCACCCCTCCACTTT
TRBJ1-2 | TRBV4-2 | NA | few | CASSLGAGLEANYGYTF | TGTGCCAGCAGCCTTGGGGCCGGCCTCGAAGCTAACTATGGCTACACCTTC
TRBJ1-6 | TRBV7-2 | NA | NA | CASSADNRGPLHF | TGTGCCAGCAGCGCCGACAATAGGGGTCCCCTCCACTTT
TRBJ2-7 | TRBV5-1 | NA | NA | CASREGDEQYF | TGCGCCAGCAGGGAGGGAGACGAGCAGTACTTC
TRBJ2-5 | TRBV28 | NA | NA | CASSFSQGMETQYF | TGTGCCAGCAGTTTCTCCCAGGGTATGGAGACCCAGTACTTC
TRBJ1-2 | TRBV7-8 | NA | NA | CASSLAQTANYGYTF | TGTGCCAGCAGCTTAGCCCAGACAGCGAACTATGGCTACACCTTC
TRBJ2-3 | TRBV24-1 | TRBD2 | once | CATSEGVWRGGQIDTQYF | TGTGCCACCAGTGAGGGGGTCTGGCGGGGGGGCCAGATAGATACGCAGTATTTT
TRBJ2-7 | TRBV5-4 | TRBD1 | NA | CASSPLSPGQAPYEQYF | TGTGCCAGCAGCCCTCTATCCCCGGGACAGGCTCCCTACGAGCAGTACTTC
TRBJ1-2 | TRBV7-2 | NA | NA | CASTPREARGYGYTF | TGTGCCAGCACCCCGAGGGAGGCCCGCGGCTATGGCTACACCTTC
TRBJ2-4 | TRBV3-1/TRBV3-2 | NA | NA | CASSQDNQGSKNIQYF | TGTGCCAGCAGCCAAGATAATCAGGGGTCCAAAAACATTCAGTACTTC
TRBJ1-1 | TRBV6-5 | TRBD1 | NA | CASRFGQGLNTEAFF | TGTGCCAGCAGATTTGGACAGGGGTTGAACACTGAAGCTTTCTTT
TRBJ1-4 | TRBV21-1 | NA | NA | CASLTLGVLEKLFF | TGTGCCAGCCTAACCCTAGGGGTACTAGAAAAACTGTTTTTT
TRBJ1-1 | TRBV9 | NA | NA | CASSVGGIGTEAFF | TGTGCCAGCAGCGTAGGAGGGATCGGCACTGAAGCTTTCTTT
TRBJ2-1 | TRBV27 | NA | NA | CASSPVAASSSYNEQFF | TGTGCCAGCAGTCCCGTCGCGGCTAGCAGCTCCTACAATGAGCAGTTCTTC
TRBJ1-5 | TRBV16 | TRBD1 | few | CASSQEGQGRQPQHF | TGTGCCAGCAGCCAAGAGGGACAGGGGCGCCAGCCCCAGCATTTT
TRBJ2-7 | TRBV6-5 | NA | NA | CASSPDRPSSYEQYF | TGTGCCAGCAGCCCCGACAGGCCCTCGTCCTACGAGCAGTACTTC
TRBJ2-7 | TRBV4-1 | TRBD2 | NA | CASSSPGGTGEQYF | TGCGCCAGCAGCTCGCCGGGAGGAACGGGCGAGCAGTACTTC
TRBJ1-2 | TRBV6-4 | TRBD1 | NA | CASSDSGTGYGYTF | TGTGCCAGCAGTGACTCAGGGACAGGCTATGGCTACACCTTC
TRBJ1-6 | TRBV28 | TRBD1 | NA | CASSAGTEQFNSPLHF | TGTGCCAGCAGCGCCGGGACAGAACAATTTAATTCACCCCTCCACTTT
TRBJ1-1 | TRBV6-6 | NA | NA | CASSHVGREAFF | TGTGCCAGCAGCCACGTGGGGAGGGAGGCTTTCTTT
TRBJ2-1 | TRBV7-2 | TRBD1 | NA | CASSSDRVVNEQFF | TGTGCCAGCAGCTCAGACAGGGTAGTAAATGAGCAGTTCTTC
TRBJ2-7 | TRBV18 | NA | NA | CASSLDFPDLTDEQYF | TGTGCCAGCTCGTTAGACTTCCCCGATCTTACCGACGAGCAGTACTTC
TRBJ1-6 | TRBV20-1 | NA | NA | CSARTGSPLHF | TGCAGTGCTAGGACAGGTTCACCCCTCCACTTT
TRBJ2-3 | TRBV10-3 | TRBD1 | NA | CAISVGQGSTDTQYF | TGTGCCATCAGTGTGGGACAGGGCAGCACAGATACGCAGTATTTT